What follows are 31 T cell receptor beta chains derived from one specimen sequenced in a study of blood T cell repertoires in COVID-19. Repertoires were generated with immunoSEQ multiplex PCR, while TCRdb's copy carries only in-frame clones and drops some. The table has roughly 140,000 clones, about four fifths seen once. Input material: peripheral blood. These receptors originate from an elderly woman with acute or convalescent COVID-19.

V gene TRBV19 combines with J gene TRBJ2-7; TRBD1 might be the D (7 bases). The CDR3 covers 15 residues. Germline V gene sequence: CDR1 LNHDA, CDR2 SQIVND (reference sequence). The ends were cut back, 4 bases at V and 5 bases at J, with 18 bases in the middle. The CDR3 DNA reads as TGTGCCAGTAGTAGCGGGACAGCTGCCGAGGACGAGCAGTACTTC. This gives the protein CASSSGTAAEDEQYF.

The rearrangement uses TRBV11-2 and TRBJ2-7, with TRBD2 identical over 7 bases. Trimming at V came to 3 bases and at J to 5 bases, leaving 10 bases not matched to a gene. This CDR3 is built from 15 residues. CDR1 and CDR2 from the germline V gene are SGHAT and FQNNGV. CDR3 in DNA: TGTGCCAGCAGCTTCTCCGGGGGGAGTGACGACGAGCAGTACTTC. It codes for CASSFSGGSDDEQYF.

The genes are TRBV7-2 and TRBJ1-4, with D unclear. CDR1 is SGHTA, CDR2 FQGNSA, per germline. This CDR3 contains 16 residues. V was cut by 4 bases and J by 5 bases, with 17 bases left in between. In DNA form, the CDR3 reads TGTGCCAGCAGCTCAAAAAAAGACAATAGGAATGAAAAACTGTTTTTT. This sequence encodes CASSSKKDNRNEKLFF. The variable domain in full, completed from reference TRBV7-2 and TRBJ1-4, reads GAGVSQSPSNKVTEKGKDVELRCDPISGHTALYWYRQSLGQGLEFLIYFQGNSAPDKSGLPSDRFSAERTGGSVSTLTIQRTQQEDSAVYLCASSSKKDNRNEKLFFGSGTQLSVL.

The chain is built from TRBV2 and TRBJ1-5, with TRBD1 matching over 11 bases. Trimming removed 6 bases from V and 0 bases from J; junction bases left unmatched: 10. In germline, CDR1 is SNHLY, CDR2 FYNNEI. This CDR3 spans 18 amino acids. The CDR3 bases are TGTGCCAGCAGGGTCGCAGGACAGGGGGCTCATAGCAATCAGCCCCAGCATTTT. It codes for CASRVAGQGAHSNQPQHF.

V is TRBV14 and J is TRBJ2-3, with 7 bases that match TRBD1. Germline V gives CDR1 SGHDN, CDR2 FVKESK. The ends lost 3 bases at V and 0 bases at J; junction bases unmatched: 6. The CDR3 spans 16 residues. CDR3 nucleotides: TGTGCCAGCAGCCACCCGAGGGGGCCTAGCACAGATACGCAGTATTTT. Its translation: CASSHPRGPSTDTQYF.

The rearrangement uses TRBV20-1 and TRBJ2-7; a weak D match, TRBD1 (6 bases). CDR1 and CDR2 (germline): DFQATT, SNEGSKA (reference sequence). V dropped 3 bases and J dropped 0 bases, with 12 bases sitting between them. The CDR3 covers 14 residues. CDR3 coding DNA: TGCAGTGCTAGTGGTAGGGGGAACTCCTACGAGCAGTACTTC. It yields the protein CSASGRGNSYEQYF.

V usage is TRBV6-6 and J usage is TRBJ1-2; no reliable D call. Germline V gives CDR1 MNHNY, CDR2 SVGAGI (reference sequence). The CDR3 is 14 amino acids. Trimming removed 2 bases at V and 2 bases at J, with 9 bases between. CDR3 DNA sequence: TGTGCCAGCAGTTACGCCCGGGTGAACTATGGCTACACCTTC. Its protein product is CASSYARVNYGYTF.

V is TRBV24-1 and J is TRBJ2-5; 7 nucleotides align to TRBD1. The CDR3 has 15 amino acids. Germline CDR1 is KGHDR and CDR2 is SFDVKD. The J segment lost 5 bases and the V segment lost 3 bases, leaving 8 bases of the junction unmatched. The CDR3 DNA reads as TGTGCCACCAGTGATGTGACAGGGTCGGGGGAGACCCAGTACTTC. Translated: CATSDVTGSGETQYF.

This chain uses TRBV30 with TRBJ2-5; 14 bases map to TRBD2. The V segment lost 3 bases and the J segment 5 bases; nucleotides outside the gene matches: 17. The CDR3 covers 19 residues. Germline assignment: CDR1 GTSNPN and CDR2 SVGIG (reference sequence). This CDR3 reads CAWRERGTSGRWSVETQYF. CDR3 bases: TGTGCCTGGAGAGAAAGAGGGACTAGCGGGAGATGGAGTGTCGAGACCCAGTACTTC.

The genes are TRBV7-9 and TRBJ2-2; 8 bases line up with TRBD1. CDR3 length: 16 residues. Germline assignment: CDR1 SEHNR and CDR2 FQNEAQ (reference sequence). V lost 4 bases and J lost 3; bases outside the gene matches: 7. The CDR3 DNA is TGTGCCAGCAGCTCCCGGGACAGGCATTACACCGGGGAGCTGTTTTTT. Protein sequence: CASSSRDRHYTGELFF.

The chain couples TRBV18 to TRBJ1-1, with 7 bases matching TRBD1. With 3 bases clipped from V and 6 bases from J, the junction kept 10 bases outside the gene matches. The germline gives CDR1 KGHSH, CDR2 LQKENI. The CDR3 contains 15 residues. CDR3 region: CASSPNPTGYAEAFF. The CDR3 nucleotides read TGTGCCAGCTCACCCAACCCGACAGGGTATGCTGAAGCTTTCTTT.

This clone has just one count. The chain combines TRBV20-1 with TRBJ2-1; 8 bases align to TRBD2. J was trimmed by 2 bases and V by 3 bases; bases with no gene match: 9. Germline assignment: CDR1 DFQATT and CDR2 SNEGSKA (reference sequence). The CDR3 consists of 16 residues. The CDR3 sequence is CSASPVSGSPYNEQFF. The DNA of the CDR3 is TGCAGTGCTAGTCCGGTGAGCGGGAGCCCCTACAATGAGCAGTTCTTC.

This clone showed up just a few times. The gene calls are TRBV6-1 and TRBJ2-2, with TRBD2 identical over 8 bases. The CDR3 extends over 15 amino acids. CDR1 is MNHNS and CDR2 is SASEGT in the germline V gene. After removal of 1 base from V and 4 bases from J, the junction contained 2 bases not matched to a gene. The CDR3 DNA reads TGTGCCAGCAGTGAAGACGGGAGGGCCACCGGGGAGCTGTTTTTT. Protein sequence: CASSEDGRATGELFF.

The chain carries TRBV9 and TRBJ2-7; D might be TRBD2 (5 bases). The CDR3 consists of 15 residues. Trimming removed 0 bases at V and 5 bases at J, with 15 bases between. From germline, CDR1 is SGDLS and CDR2 YYNGEE. DNA of the CDR3: TGTGCCAGCAGCGTAGCCCCGACGAGGGCGGACGAGCAGTACTTC. Residues: CASSVAPTRADEQYF.

This clone was observed a few times. The V and J genes are TRBV7-2 and TRBJ2-7; TRBD1 matches 8 bases. The CDR3 runs 14 residues. CDR1 and CDR2 (germline): SGHTA, FQGNSA. The trim removed 7 bases at V and 3 bases at J, leaving 8 bases unmatched. CDR3 bases: TGTGCCAGCACCTTCGGGACAGGTGTCTACGAGCAGTACTTC. It yields the protein CASTFGTGVYEQYF.

This clone was counted only a few times. This sequence joins TRBV7-2 and TRBJ1-1; tentatively, D is TRBD1 (5 bases). Trimming stripped 5 bases from V and 4 bases from J, with 11 bases between. This CDR3 contains 13 residues. In germline, CDR1 is SGHTA, CDR2 FQGNSA. The CDR3, as DNA: TGTGCCAGCAGCCCCGGGGGGGGCACTGAAGCTTTCTTT. It codes for CASSPGGGTEAFF.

CDR3 sequence reads: CASRFSGSNEQFF. CDR3 coding DNA: TGTGCCAGCAGGTTTAGCGGGAGCAATGAGCAGTTCTTC. The chain has TRBV12-3 or TRBV12-4 and TRBJ2-1, with TRBD2 matching over 9 bases. CDR3 length: 13 residues. J lost 6 bases, V lost 6 bases, and 3 bases had no gene match.

The chain has TRBV24-1 and TRBJ1-2; 8 bases match TRBD1. The J segment lost 7 bases and the V segment lost 3 bases, leaving 3 bases of the junction unmatched. Germline CDR1 KGHDR, CDR2 SFDVKD. The CDR3 is made up of 13 amino acids. As DNA, the CDR3 is TGTGCCACCAGTGATGGACAGGGAGGTGGCTACACCTTC. Encoded protein: CATSDGQGGGYTF.

The chain joins TRBV13 to TRBJ1-1; TRBD1 agrees at 11 bases. Germline CDR1 is PRHDT and CDR2 is FYEKMQ (reference sequence). With V trimmed by 5 bases and J by 0 bases, 11 bases remained unmatched. The CDR3 contains 18 residues. The CDR3 here is CASSGERTGGAMNTEAFF. DNA for the CDR3: TGTGCCAGCAGCGGCGAAAGGACAGGGGGCGCGATGAACACTGAAGCTTTCTTT.

In the case of this clone: Its ends do not fully match the called genes, so a read error is possible. The chain has TRBV30 and TRBJ2-7; possible D gene TRBD2, 6 bases. This CDR3 has 11 residues. Germline V CDR1 and CDR2: GTSNPN, SVGIG (reference sequence). Here the CDR3 DNA reads TGTGCCTGGAGCGGGGGTGAGGGGCGTAACTTC. Its protein product is CAWSGGEGRNF.

This clone occurred a few times. The rearrangement links TRBV19 to TRBJ1-6; no definite D call. The germline V gene has CDR1 LNHDA and CDR2 SQIVND (reference sequence). This CDR3 has 12 amino acids. With 3 bases removed from V and 10 bases from J, the gap between germline ends came to 7 bases. CDR3 in DNA: TGTGCCAGTAGTATTGGAGGGTCACCCCTCCACTTT. The encoded protein is CASSIGGSPLHF.

The chain recombines TRBV4-1 with TRBJ2-2; D is perhaps TRBD1 (6 bases). Trimming took 8 bases from V and 4 from J, leaving 26 bases between them. The germline CDR1 and CDR2 sequences are MGHRA and YSYEKL. The CDR3 contains 18 residues. DNA for the CDR3: TGCGCCAGCCGACCCTCCCGTTTAACAGGGAAAGGCACCGGGGAGCTGTTTTTT. It encodes CASRPSRLTGKGTGELFF.

The J gene is TRBJ1-1, the V gene TRBV6-4; D is ambiguous. The CDR3 is 14 amino acids. The germline V gene encodes CDR1 MRHNA and CDR2 SNTAGT. V was pared by 5 bases and J by 1 base, with 11 bases between. CDR3 loop: CASSSSWRNTEAFF. The CDR3 DNA is TGTGCCAGCAGTTCTAGCTGGCGGAACACTGAAGCTTTCTTT.

The chain carries TRBV7-3 and TRBJ1-3; D is uncertain. This CDR3 is built from 14 residues. Germline lookup yields CDR1 SGHTA and CDR2 FQGTGA. V was cut by 0 bases and J by 0 bases, with 3 bases left in between. CDR3: CASSLTASGNTIYF. The CDR3 nucleotides are TGTGCCAGCAGCTTAACAGCCTCTGGAAACACCATATATTTT.

This rearrangement joins TRBV27 to TRBJ2-3; tentative D call: TRBD1 (6 bases). V gave up 2 bases and J gave up 1 base, with 16 bases separating them. CDR1 is MNHEY and CDR2 is SMNVEV in the germline V gene (reference sequence). The CDR3 contains 17 residues. In nucleotides, the CDR3 is TGTGCCAGCAGTTTAGGGGGTGGGTGGGGGCGCACAGATACGCAGTATTTT. Encoded protein: CASSLGGGWGRTDTQYF.

This clone showed up many times. This chain uses TRBV5-6 with TRBJ1-5; D possibly corresponds to TRBD1 (5 bases). The CDR3 has 13 residues. V gave up 0 bases and J gave up 5 bases, with 6 bases separating them. In germline, CDR1 is SGHDT, CDR2 YYEEEE. This CDR3 reads CASSLGGDQPQHF. CDR3 nucleotides: TGTGCCAGCAGCTTGGGGGGGGATCAGCCCCAGCATTTT.

The genes are TRBV2 and TRBJ1-5; TRBD1 matches 8 bases. The J segment lost 0 bases and the V segment lost 7 bases, leaving 5 bases of the junction unmatched. CDR1 is SNHLY, CDR2 FYNNEI, per germline. The CDR3 loop spans 15 amino acids. The CDR3 here is CASTQTGVSNQPQHF. The CDR3 bases are TGTGCCAGCACCCAGACAGGGGTTAGCAATCAGCCCCAGCATTTT.

The chain recombines TRBV18 with TRBJ2-7; 8 bases are a match to TRBD1. Germline loops: CDR1 KGHSH, CDR2 LQKENI. The J segment lost 5 bases and the V segment lost 3 bases, leaving 9 bases of the junction unmatched. The CDR3 runs to 15 residues. The CDR3 nucleotides are TGTGCCAGCTCACCTACAGGGGGATCCTTTAACGAGCAGTACTTC. This encodes CASSPTGGSFNEQYF.

This chain joins TRBV19 and TRBJ2-2; 8 bases are shared with TRBD1. This CDR3 comprises 16 residues. V was clipped by 7 bases and J by 5 bases; unmatched bases: 12. CDR1 LNHDA and CDR2 SQIVND come from the germline V gene (reference sequence). The CDR3 loop is CASTGGQGRKTGELFF. In DNA, the CDR3 is TGTGCCAGTACCGGAGGACAGGGCCGTAAAACCGGGGAGCTGTTTTTT.

This chain links TRBV30 with TRBJ2-7, with a weak D call TRBD2 (6 bases). Trimming cost V 1 base and J 6 bases, with 13 bases left between them. The CDR3 runs 13 residues. Germline values: CDR1 GTSNPN, CDR2 SVGIG (reference sequence). As DNA, the CDR3 is TGTGCCTGGAGTGCTCAGACTAGAGGCGAGCAGTACTTC. Translation gives CAWSAQTRGEQYF.

The chain is built from TRBV6-1 and TRBJ1-5; D uncertain. V was cut by 2 bases and J by 5 bases, with 13 bases left in between. The germline V gene encodes CDR1 MNHNS and CDR2 SASEGT. The CDR3 is 15 residues long. The CDR3 bases are TGTGCCAGCAGTGAATGGAGAATTTGGGATCAGCCCCAGCATTTT. Its protein is CASSEWRIWDQPQHF.